Below, 6 T cell receptor beta chains from the same sample are listed, as sequenced in a study of beta chain features in type 1 diabetes. Every isolated RNA sample was fully reverse transcribed, so sequencing captured expressed TCRB transcripts. Clones were read by immunoSEQ multiplex PCR, and TCRdb kept only the in-frame ones, dropping some. The table includes a few hundred thousand clones, about 12% detected once. Sequenced: naive CD4+ T cells from blood. Receptor source: a man younger than 35 in good health.

In this sample, this clone turned up a few times. This chain joins TRBV19 and TRBJ1-1; no definite D call. Germline values: CDR1 LNHDA, CDR2 SQIVND (reference sequence). The CDR3 consists of 17 residues. Trimming pared 5 bases from V and 5 bases from J, leaving 24 bases between. The CDR3 loop reads CASSPIGLGPGVTEAFF. CDR3 nucleotide sequence: TGTGCCAGTAGTCCAATAGGACTCGGCCCCGGGGTGACTGAAGCTTTCTTT.

V gene TRBV19 combines with J gene TRBJ2-7, with TRBD1 matching over 8 bases. The CDR3 is 16 residues long. V dropped 5 bases and J dropped 6; count of bases not matched to a gene: 15. Germline assignment: CDR1 LNHDA and CDR2 SQIVND (reference sequence). CDR3 loop: CASSRRTGFGLGEQYF. The CDR3 nucleotides are TGTGCCAGTAGTCGCCGGACAGGGTTCGGGCTCGGCGAGCAGTACTTC.

In this sample, this clone turned up a few times. This chain links TRBV29-1 with TRBJ2-1; 8 bases map to TRBD2. Germline CDR1 and CDR2: SQVTM and ANQGSEA. The CDR3 is 12 residues long. V was pared by 4 bases and J by 7 bases, with 3 bases of the junction left unmatched. The CDR3 DNA follows: TGCAGCGTTGGGACTAGCCTGAATGAGCAGTTCTTC. This encodes CSVGTSLNEQFF.

The V and J genes are TRBV7-3 and TRBJ1-1; the D is unclear. Germline lookup yields CDR1 SGHTA and CDR2 FQGTGA. Trimming removed 2 bases at V and 1 base at J, with 5 bases between. This CDR3 comprises 13 residues. CDR3 protein: CASSLDKNTEAFF. For the CDR3, the DNA is TGTGCCAGCAGCTTAGACAAGAACACTGAAGCTTTCTTT.

This clone showed up just a few times. This chain connects TRBV5-1 to TRBJ2-7, with 9 positions matching TRBD2. Germline values: CDR1 SGHRS, CDR2 YFSETQ. Trimming at V came to 2 bases and at J to 5 bases, leaving 8 bases not matched to a gene. CDR3 length equals 15 residues. CDR3 nucleotide sequence: TGCGCCAGCAGCTTCTTAGCGGGAGTTTCCGACGAGCAGTACTTC. Protein product: CASSFLAGVSDEQYF.

The V gene is TRBV7-3, the J gene TRBJ2-3, with 8 bases aligning to TRBD1. With V trimmed by 5 bases and J by 3 bases, 10 bases remained unmatched. Germline V CDR1 and CDR2: SGHTA, FQGTGA. CDR3 size: 16 residues. The CDR3 region has the DNA TGTGCCAGCAGCCCAGGACAGGGAATTTTTACAGATACGCAGTATTTT. Amino acids: CASSPGQGIFTDTQYF.